What follows are 25 T cell receptor beta chains derived from one specimen sequenced in a study of long-term antiretroviral therapy in people with HIV. Run at survey level, the immunoSEQ assay was version v3.0. Profiling relied on immunoSEQ multiplex PCR, and the TCRdb table lists in-frame clones only, not all of them. The sample has 24,000 or so clones, roughly 86% seen once. The sequencing used unsorted PBMCs, collected 1.9 years after starting antiretroviral therapy. These receptors all come from a woman in her twenties or thirties with HIV.

The chain combines TRBV21-1 with TRBJ1-1; the table's D call of TRBD1 was not tested on the DNA. TRBV21-1 is classified as a pseudogene. The CDR3 spans 13 residues. The CDR3: CASVRGGERKAFF. The CDR3 DNA is TGTGCCAGCGTAAGGGGTGGAGAGAGGAAAGCTTTCTTT.

The CDR3 sequence is CASTGEGALRDGYTF. The CDR3 nucleotides are TGTGCCAGCACTGGGGAGGGGGCGCTTCGGGATGGCTACACCTTC. This chain uses TRBV2 with TRBJ1-2, with 7 bases matching TRBD1. Germline CDR1 and CDR2: SNHLY and FYNNEI. The V and J ends lost 7 bases and 6 bases, in that order; junction bases with no gene match: 14. This CDR3 has 15 amino acids.

CDR3 loop: CASSSPGRGGMNTEAFF. The CDR3 nucleotides read TGTGCCAGCAGCTCCCCCGGCAGGGGGGGGATGAACACTGAAGCTTTCTTT. The rearrangement uses TRBV7-3 and TRBJ1-1; 7 nucleotides agree with TRBD1. Germline lookup yields CDR1 SGHTA and CDR2 FQGTGA. This CDR3 spans 17 amino acids. V lost 4 bases and J lost 0; bases outside the gene matches: 11.

The rearrangement links TRBV19 to TRBJ1-3, with 7 bases fitting TRBD1. The CDR3 covers 14 residues. The V and J ends lost 9 bases and 0 bases, in that order; junction bases with no gene match: 5. Germline V gives CDR1 LNHDA, CDR2 SQIVND (reference sequence). This CDR3 is CASLDRSSGNTIYF. The CDR3 region has the DNA TGTGCCAGCCTGGACAGGAGCTCTGGAAACACCATATATTTT.

This clone has only a few counts. The chain links TRBV29-1 to TRBJ1-1; no definite D call. The CDR3 consists of 13 residues. The V end was cut by 4 bases, the J end by 1 base, with 10 bases between. Germline V gene data show CDR1 as SQVTM and CDR2 as ANQGSEA. In DNA, the CDR3 is TGCAGCGTTGGTTTGATGGCGAACACTGAAGCTTTCTTT. Protein: CSVGLMANTEAFF.

This clone was found once. This chain's CDR3 is CASSPRTGGDGYTF. For the CDR3, the DNA is TGTGCCAGCAGCCCTCGGACGGGGGGCGATGGCTACACCTTC. The chain employs TRBV9 and TRBJ1-2; perhaps TRBD1 as D (6 bases). The CDR3 has 14 residues. V gave up 4 bases and J gave up 6 bases, with 16 bases separating them. The germline gives CDR1 SGDLS, CDR2 YYNGEE.

This clone appeared a single time. The chain has TRBV9 and TRBJ2-3, with TRBD2 identical over 9 bases. Per germline, CDR1 SGDLS and CDR2 YYNGEE. This CDR3 is 16 amino acids long. With 4 bases clipped from V and 2 bases from J, the junction kept 8 bases outside the gene matches. The CDR3 nucleotides read TGTGCCAGCAGCTCAACCGGGACTAGCCCCACAGATACGCAGTATTTT. As protein: CASSSTGTSPTDTQYF.

This CDR3 is CASSEWGGQGNTIYF. The DNA of the CDR3 is TGTGCCAGCAGCGAATGGGGGGGGCAAGGAAACACCATATATTTT. The rearrangement joins TRBV11-2 to TRBJ1-3; possibly TRBD1 for D (6 bases). CDR1 and CDR2 from the germline V gene are SGHAT and FQNNGV. The CDR3 spans 15 residues. V was clipped by 5 bases and J by 4 bases, with 15 bases between them.

The gene calls are TRBV9 and TRBJ1-3; D is uncertain. Germline V lookup: CDR1 SGDLS, CDR2 YYNGEE. The CDR3 spans 16 residues. Trimming stripped 4 bases from V and 0 bases from J, with 14 bases between. In DNA form, the CDR3 reads TGTGCCAGCAGCACCAACAGCGGAGACTCTGGAAACACCATATATTTT. Its protein product is CASSTNSGDSGNTIYF.

The chain recombines TRBV6-5 with TRBJ1-5; D not resolved. Per germline, CDR1 MNHEY and CDR2 SVGAGI. CDR3 length equals 14 residues. V was cut by 6 bases and J by 0 bases, with 9 bases left in between. The CDR3 coding sequence is TGTGCCAGCAGCCCTCAGGATAGCAATCAGCCCCAGCATTTT. It specifies CASSPQDSNQPQHF.

The chain uses TRBV5-1 and TRBJ2-3, with 13 bases that match TRBD2. The CDR3 is made up of 18 amino acids. With 5 bases clipped from V and 3 bases from J, the junction kept 12 bases outside the gene matches. Germline CDR1 SGHRS, CDR2 YFSETQ. The CDR3 is CASSLGLLAGGLTDTQYF. As DNA, the CDR3 is TGCGCCAGCAGTTTAGGGCTACTAGCGGGGGGGCTTACAGATACGCAGTATTTT.

V usage is TRBV5-1 and J usage is TRBJ2-7; 7 bases are shared with TRBD2. V trimming: 4 bases; J trimming: 3 bases; junction bases outside the gene matches: 16. In germline, CDR1 is SGHRS, CDR2 YFSETQ. The CDR3 length is 17 residues. CDR3: CASSPSTPDSGNYEQYV. CDR3 DNA: TGCGCCAGCAGCCCTAGTACCCCCGACAGCGGGAACTACGAGCAGTACGTC.

The rearrangement joins TRBV7-6 to TRBJ2-3; no firm D call. Germline values: CDR1 SGHVS, CDR2 FNYEAQ. The CDR3 is 13 amino acids. The germline V and J ends were trimmed by 1 base and 0 bases, with 2 bases remaining between them. CDR3 in amino acids: CASSLVSTDTQYF. DNA for the CDR3: TGTGCCAGCAGCTTAGTTAGCACAGATACGCAGTATTTT.

V usage is TRBV4-1 and J usage is TRBJ1-5, with 7 bases fitting TRBD1. Trimming took 2 bases from V and 4 from J; bases not matched to a gene: 2. Germline assignment: CDR1 MGHRA and CDR2 YSYEKL. CDR3 size: 14 residues. The CDR3 DNA reads TGCGCCAGCAGCCAAAGACAGGGTAATCAGCCCCAGCATTTT. Protein sequence: CASSQRQGNQPQHF.

The chain has TRBV10-3 and TRBJ1-6; the D is unclear. The V gene lost 8 bases and the J gene lost 5 bases, with 10 bases spanning the gap. This CDR3 has 13 amino acids. CDR1 and CDR2 from the germline V gene are ENHRY and SYGVKD. The chain's CDR3 is CAISRVDNSPLHF. DNA of the CDR3: TGTGCCATCTCCCGGGTTGATAATTCACCCCTCCACTTT.

The CDR3 region is CASSAPYRNEKLFF. The CDR3, as DNA: TGTGCCAGCAGTGCACCGTACCGGAATGAAAAACTGTTTTTT. The chain combines TRBV6-5 with TRBJ1-4; D not certain. V was pared by 5 bases and J by 5 bases, with 12 bases between. The V gene's germline CDR1 is MNHEY and CDR2 SVGAGI. The CDR3 totals 14 residues.

The rearrangement links TRBV6-6 to TRBJ2-7, with 7 nucleotides matching TRBD1. The CDR3 runs 13 residues. The V gene's germline CDR1 is MNHNY and CDR2 SVGAGI (reference sequence). With V trimmed by 6 bases and J by 3 bases, 5 bases remained unmatched. The CDR3 sequence is CASSHNRGYEQYF. The CDR3 DNA sequence: TGTGCCAGCAGCCACAACAGGGGCTACGAGCAGTACTTC.

This chain links TRBV10-2 with TRBJ2-3; TRBD2 aligns across 10 bases. Trimming removed 2 bases from V and 2 bases from J; junction bases left unmatched: 4. In germline, CDR1 is WSHSY, CDR2 SAAADI. The CDR3 contains 16 residues. The CDR3 nucleotides are TGCGCCAGCAGTGAGGGACTAGCGGACCTCACAGATACGCAGTATTTT. Translated: CASSEGLADLTDTQYF.

This clone occurred once. This rearrangement joins TRBV5-1 to TRBJ1-4; D is undetermined. CDR3 size: 14 residues. Trimming removed 2 bases at V and 5 bases at J, with 10 bases between. Germline assignment: CDR1 SGHRS and CDR2 YFSETQ. The CDR3 bases are TGCGCCAGCAGCTTCGCGGGCCAAAATGAAAAACTGTTTTTT. It translates to CASSFAGQNEKLFF.

The chain carries TRBV12-5 and TRBJ2-3; D is unresolved. CDR1 and CDR2 (germline): LGHNT, FRNRAP. CDR3 length: 14 amino acids. The V and J ends lost 2 bases and 5 bases respectively, with 11 bases between them. CDR3 DNA sequence: TGTGCTAGTGGTTTGTCGCCGGCGGTAGATACGCAGTATTTT. Protein: CASGLSPAVDTQYF.

V is TRBV27 and J is TRBJ2-1, with D hard to call. CDR3 length: 13 residues. Germline V gives CDR1 MNHEY, CDR2 SMNVEV (reference sequence). Deletions cut 1 base from V and 10 bases from J, with 11 bases between. In nucleotides, the CDR3 is TGTGCCAGCAGTTTATACGGGTTCCCCGAGCAGTTCTTC. The encoded protein is CASSLYGFPEQFF.

V usage is TRBV30 and J usage is TRBJ2-7, with TRBD1 identical over 7 bases. This CDR3 spans 13 amino acids. Germline CDR1 GTSNPN, CDR2 SVGIG (reference sequence). J gave up 3 bases and V 2 bases, and 4 bases lay outside the gene matches. Here the CDR3 reads CAWSRGQIYEQYV. The CDR3 DNA follows: TGTGCCTGGAGTCGGGGACAGATCTACGAGCAGTACGTC.

In this sample, this clone turned up once. In nucleotides, the CDR3 is TGTGCCAGCAGCTTAGCAAGGGCCCCCTCTGGGGCCAACGTCCTGACTTTC. Protein: CASSLARAPSGANVLTF. This chain links TRBV7-9 with TRBJ2-6; D not certain. The germline V gene has CDR1 SEHNR and CDR2 FQNEAQ (reference sequence). Trimming cost V 0 bases and J 0 bases, with 9 bases left between them. This CDR3 spans 17 amino acids.

This clone was recorded once. This chain links TRBV11-2 with TRBJ2-7, with D tentatively TRBD1 or TRBD2 (7 bases each). Germline assignment: CDR1 SGHAT and CDR2 FQNNGV. V lost 5 bases to trimming and J lost 8 bases, with 19 bases between them. The CDR3 runs 14 residues. The CDR3 coding sequence is TGTGCCAGCAGCCGACTTAGGGAGGGGGCGAAGCAGTACGTC. Amino acids: CASSRLREGAKQYV.

The J gene is TRBJ1-5, the V gene TRBV4-2; 8 nucleotides match TRBD1. Unmatched junction bases numbered 6, after V lost 2 bases and J lost 6 bases. The CDR3 runs 15 residues. Germline V gene lookup returns CDR1 LGHNA and CDR2 YNFKEQ. CDR3 sequence (DNA): TGTGCCAGCAGCCAACGACAGGGGATTAGTCAGCCCCAGCATTTT. This codes for CASSQRQGISQPQHF.